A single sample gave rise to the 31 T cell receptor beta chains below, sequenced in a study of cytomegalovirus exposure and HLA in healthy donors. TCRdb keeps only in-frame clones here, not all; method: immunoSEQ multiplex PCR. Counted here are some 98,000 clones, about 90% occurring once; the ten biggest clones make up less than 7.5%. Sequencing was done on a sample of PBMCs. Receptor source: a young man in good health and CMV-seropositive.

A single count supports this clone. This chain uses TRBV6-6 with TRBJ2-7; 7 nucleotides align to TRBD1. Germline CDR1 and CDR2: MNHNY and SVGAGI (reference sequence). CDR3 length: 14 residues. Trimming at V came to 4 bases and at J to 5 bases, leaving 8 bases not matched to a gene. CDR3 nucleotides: TGTGCCAGCAGTTCTTGGACAGGTAGGGACGAGCAGTACTTC. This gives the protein CASSSWTGRDEQYF.

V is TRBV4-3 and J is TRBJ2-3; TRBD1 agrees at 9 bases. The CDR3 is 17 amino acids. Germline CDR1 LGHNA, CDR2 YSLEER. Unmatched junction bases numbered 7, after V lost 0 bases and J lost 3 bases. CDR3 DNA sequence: TGCGCCAGCAGCCAAGATAGGGGGACAGGGACTACAGATACGCAGTATTTT. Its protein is CASSQDRGTGTTDTQYF.

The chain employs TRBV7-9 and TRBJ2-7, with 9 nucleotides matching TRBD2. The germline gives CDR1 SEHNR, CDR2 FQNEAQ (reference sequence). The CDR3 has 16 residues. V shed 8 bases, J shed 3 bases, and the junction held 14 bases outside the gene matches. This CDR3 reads CASRPGVAGVGYEQYF. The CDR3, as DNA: TGTGCCAGCCGCCCCGGGGTAGCGGGAGTCGGCTACGAGCAGTACTTC.

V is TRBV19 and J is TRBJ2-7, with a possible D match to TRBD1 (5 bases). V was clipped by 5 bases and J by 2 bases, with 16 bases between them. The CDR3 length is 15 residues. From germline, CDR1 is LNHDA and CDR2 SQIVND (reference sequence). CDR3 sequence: CASSSRRGGTYEQYF. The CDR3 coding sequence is TGTGCCAGTAGTTCCCGAAGGGGTGGCACCTACGAGCAGTACTTC. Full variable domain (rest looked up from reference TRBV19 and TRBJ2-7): DGGITQSPKYLFRKEGQNVTLSCEQNLNHDAMYWYRQDPGQGLRLIYYSQIVNDFQKGDIAEGYSVSREKKESFPLTVTSAQKNPTAFYLCASSSRRGGTYEQYFGPGTRLTVT.

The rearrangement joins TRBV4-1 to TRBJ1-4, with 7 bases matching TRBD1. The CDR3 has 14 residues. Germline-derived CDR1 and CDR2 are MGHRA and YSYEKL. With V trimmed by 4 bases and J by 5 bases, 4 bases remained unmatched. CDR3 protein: CASSRGQTNEKLFF. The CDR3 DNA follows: TGCGCCAGCAGCCGGGGACAGACGAATGAAAAACTGTTTTTT.

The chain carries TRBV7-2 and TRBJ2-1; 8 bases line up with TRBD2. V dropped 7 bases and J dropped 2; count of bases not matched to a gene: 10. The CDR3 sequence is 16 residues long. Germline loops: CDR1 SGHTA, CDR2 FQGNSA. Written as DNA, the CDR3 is TGTGCCAGCAACGAAGGGGGGACTAGAACCTACAATGAGCAGTTCTTC. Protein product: CASNEGGTRTYNEQFF.

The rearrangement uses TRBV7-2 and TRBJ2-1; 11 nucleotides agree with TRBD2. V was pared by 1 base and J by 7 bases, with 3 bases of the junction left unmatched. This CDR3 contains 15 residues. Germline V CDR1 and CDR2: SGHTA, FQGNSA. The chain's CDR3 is CASSLDSGGVNEQFF. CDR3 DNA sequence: TGTGCCAGCAGCTTAGATAGCGGGGGGGTGAATGAGCAGTTCTTC. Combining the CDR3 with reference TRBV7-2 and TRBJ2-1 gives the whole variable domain GAGVSQSPSNKVTEKGKDVELRCDPISGHTALYWYRQSLGQGLEFLIYFQGNSAPDKSGLPSDRFSAERTGGSVSTLTIQRTQQEDSAVYLCASSLDSGGVNEQFFGPGTRLTVL.

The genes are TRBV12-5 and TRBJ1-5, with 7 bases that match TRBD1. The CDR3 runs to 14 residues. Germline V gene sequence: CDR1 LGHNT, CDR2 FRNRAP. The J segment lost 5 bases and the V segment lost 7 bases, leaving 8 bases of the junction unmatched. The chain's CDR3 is CASALGQFDQPQHF. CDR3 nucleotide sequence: TGTGCTAGTGCCTTGGGACAGTTCGATCAGCCCCAGCATTTT.

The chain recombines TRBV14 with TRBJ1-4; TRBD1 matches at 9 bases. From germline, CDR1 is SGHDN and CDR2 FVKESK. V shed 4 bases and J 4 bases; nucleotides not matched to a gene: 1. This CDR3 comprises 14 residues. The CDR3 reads CASSRGQGNEKLFF. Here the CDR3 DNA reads TGTGCCAGCAGCCGGGGACAGGGTAATGAAAAACTGTTTTTT. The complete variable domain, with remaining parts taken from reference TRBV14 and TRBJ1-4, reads EAGVTQFPSHSVIEKGQTVTLRCDPISGHDNLYWYRRVMGKEIKFLLHFVKESKQDESGMPNNRFLAERTGGTYSTLKVQPAELEDSGVYFCASSRGQGNEKLFFGSGTQLSVL.

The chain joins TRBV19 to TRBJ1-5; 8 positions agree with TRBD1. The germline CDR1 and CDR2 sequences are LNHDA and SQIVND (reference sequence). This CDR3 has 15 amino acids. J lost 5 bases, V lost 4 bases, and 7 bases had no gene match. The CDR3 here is CASSTGQGAHQPQHF. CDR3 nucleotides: TGTGCCAGTAGTACAGGACAGGGCGCCCATCAGCCCCAGCATTTT.

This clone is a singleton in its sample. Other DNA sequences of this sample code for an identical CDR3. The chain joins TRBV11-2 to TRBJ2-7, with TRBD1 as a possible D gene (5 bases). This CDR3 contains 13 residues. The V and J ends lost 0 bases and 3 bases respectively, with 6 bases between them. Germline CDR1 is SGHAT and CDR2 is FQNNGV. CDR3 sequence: CASSLDRDYEQYF. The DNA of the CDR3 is TGTGCCAGCAGCTTAGACAGGGACTACGAGCAGTACTTC.

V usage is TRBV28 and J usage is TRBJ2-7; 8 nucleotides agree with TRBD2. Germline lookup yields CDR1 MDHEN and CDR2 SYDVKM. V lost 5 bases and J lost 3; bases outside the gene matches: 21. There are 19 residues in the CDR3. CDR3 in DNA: TGTGCCAGCAGTCTCCCTCTAGCGGGTGGAGGCCCAAACATCTACGAGCAGTACTTC. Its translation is CASSLPLAGGGPNIYEQYF.

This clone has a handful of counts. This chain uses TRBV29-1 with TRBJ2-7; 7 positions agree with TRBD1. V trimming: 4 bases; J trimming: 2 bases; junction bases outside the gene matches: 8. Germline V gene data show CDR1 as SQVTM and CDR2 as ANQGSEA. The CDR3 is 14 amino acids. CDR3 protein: CSVGPGQPAYEQYF. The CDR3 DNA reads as TGCAGCGTTGGCCCGGGACAGCCAGCCTACGAGCAGTACTTC.

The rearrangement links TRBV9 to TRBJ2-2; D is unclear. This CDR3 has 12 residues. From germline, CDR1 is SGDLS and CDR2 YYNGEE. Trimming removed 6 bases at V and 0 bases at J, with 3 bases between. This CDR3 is CASTPNTGELFF. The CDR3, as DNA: TGTGCCAGCACTCCGAACACCGGGGAGCTGTTTTTT.

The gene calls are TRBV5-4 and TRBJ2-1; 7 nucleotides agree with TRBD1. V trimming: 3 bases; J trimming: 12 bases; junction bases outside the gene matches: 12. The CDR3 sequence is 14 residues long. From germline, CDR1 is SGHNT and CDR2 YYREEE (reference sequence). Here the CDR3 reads CASSSPSGTERQFF. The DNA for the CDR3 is TGTGCCAGCAGCTCGCCATCTGGGACAGAGAGGCAGTTCTTC. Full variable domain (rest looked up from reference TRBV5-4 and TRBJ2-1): ETGVTQSPTHLIKTRGQQVTLRCSSQSGHNTVSWYQQALGQGPQFIFQYYREEENGRGNFPPRFSGLQFPNYSSELNVNALELDDSALYLCASSSPSGTERQFFGPGTRLTVL.

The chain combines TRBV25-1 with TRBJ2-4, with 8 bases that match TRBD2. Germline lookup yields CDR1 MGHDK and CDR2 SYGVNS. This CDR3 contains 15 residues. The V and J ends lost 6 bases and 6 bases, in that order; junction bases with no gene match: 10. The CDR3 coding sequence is TGTGCCAGCAGGGGTTTAAGCGGGGGTGGAAACATTCAGTACTTC. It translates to CASRGLSGGGNIQYF.

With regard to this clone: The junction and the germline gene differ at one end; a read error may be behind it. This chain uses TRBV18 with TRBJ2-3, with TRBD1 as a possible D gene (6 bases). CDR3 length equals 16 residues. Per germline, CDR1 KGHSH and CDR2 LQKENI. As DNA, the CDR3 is TGTGCCAGCTCACCAAGGGAAGGGACAAGCACGGATACGCAGTATTTT. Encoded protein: CASSPREGTSTDTQYF. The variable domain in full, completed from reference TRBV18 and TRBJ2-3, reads NAGVMQNPRHLVRRRGQEARLRCSPMKGHSHVYWYRQLPEEGLKFMVYLQKENIIDESGMPKERFSAEFPKEGPSILRIQQVVRGDSAAYFCASSPREGTSTDTQYFGPGTRLTVL.

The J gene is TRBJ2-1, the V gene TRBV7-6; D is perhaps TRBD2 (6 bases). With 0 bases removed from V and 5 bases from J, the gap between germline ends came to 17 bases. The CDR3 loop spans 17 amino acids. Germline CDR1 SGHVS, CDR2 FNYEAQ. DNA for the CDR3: TGTGCCAGCAGCTTAGCGGACGGTCTAGCGAGACACAATGAGCAGTTCTTC. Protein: CASSLADGLARHNEQFF.

CDR3 loop: CASSLYWAGGVNTEAFF. DNA of the CDR3: TGTGCCAGCAGCTTGTATTGGGCAGGAGGAGTGAACACTGAAGCTTTCTTT. The genes are TRBV5-8 and TRBJ1-1; D unresolved. CDR1 and CDR2 (germline): SGHTS, YDEGEE. This CDR3 region has 17 residues. V was clipped by 1 base and J by 0 bases, with 16 bases between them.

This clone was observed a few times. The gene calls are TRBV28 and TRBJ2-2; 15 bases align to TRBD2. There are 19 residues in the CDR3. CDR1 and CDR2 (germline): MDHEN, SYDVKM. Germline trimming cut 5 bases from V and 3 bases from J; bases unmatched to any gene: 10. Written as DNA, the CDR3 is TGTGCCAGCAGTCCCCCCGGACTAGCGGGAGGGCGGGACACCGGGGAGCTGTTTTTT. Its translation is CASSPPGLAGGRDTGELFF.

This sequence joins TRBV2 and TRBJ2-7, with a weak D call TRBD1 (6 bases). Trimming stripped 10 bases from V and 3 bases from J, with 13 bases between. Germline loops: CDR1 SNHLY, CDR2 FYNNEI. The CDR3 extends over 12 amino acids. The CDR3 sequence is CANRDINYEQYF. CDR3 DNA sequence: TGTGCCAACCGGGACATAAACTACGAGCAGTACTTC.

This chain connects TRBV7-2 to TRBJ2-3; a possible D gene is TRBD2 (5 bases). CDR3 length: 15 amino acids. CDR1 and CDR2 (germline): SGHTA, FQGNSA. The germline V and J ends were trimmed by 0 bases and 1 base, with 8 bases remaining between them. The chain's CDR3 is CASSLAIGGTDTQYF. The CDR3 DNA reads TGTGCCAGCAGCTTAGCGATCGGGGGCACAGATACGCAGTATTTT.

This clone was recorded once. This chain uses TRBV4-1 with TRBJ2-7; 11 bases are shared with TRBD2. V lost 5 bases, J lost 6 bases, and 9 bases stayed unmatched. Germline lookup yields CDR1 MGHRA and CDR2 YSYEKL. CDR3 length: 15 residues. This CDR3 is CASSNGTSGLREQYF. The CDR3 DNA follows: TGCGCCAGCAGCAATGGGACTAGCGGACTCCGCGAGCAGTACTTC.

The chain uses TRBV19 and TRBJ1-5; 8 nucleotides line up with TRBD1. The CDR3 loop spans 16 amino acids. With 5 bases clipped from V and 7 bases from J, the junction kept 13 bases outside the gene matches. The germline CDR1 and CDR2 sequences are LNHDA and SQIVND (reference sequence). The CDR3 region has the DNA TGTGCCAGTAGTGAAATCGGGACAGGCGTAGGGCAGCCCCAGCATTTT. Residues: CASSEIGTGVGQPQHF.

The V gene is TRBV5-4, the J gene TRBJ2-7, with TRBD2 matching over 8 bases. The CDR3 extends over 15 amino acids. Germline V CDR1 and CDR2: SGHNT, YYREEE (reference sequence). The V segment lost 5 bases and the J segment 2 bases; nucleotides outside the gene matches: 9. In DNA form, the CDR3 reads TGTGCCAGCAGGGGAGGACTAGCTGAACCCTACGAGCAGTACTTC. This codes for CASRGGLAEPYEQYF.

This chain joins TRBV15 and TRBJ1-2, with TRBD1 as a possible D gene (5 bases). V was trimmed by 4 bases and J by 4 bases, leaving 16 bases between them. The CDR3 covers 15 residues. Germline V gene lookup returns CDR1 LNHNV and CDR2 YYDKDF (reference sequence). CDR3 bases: TGTGCCACCAGCACCTCAAGGGGTCTGCCCTATGGCTACACCTTC. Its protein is CATSTSRGLPYGYTF.

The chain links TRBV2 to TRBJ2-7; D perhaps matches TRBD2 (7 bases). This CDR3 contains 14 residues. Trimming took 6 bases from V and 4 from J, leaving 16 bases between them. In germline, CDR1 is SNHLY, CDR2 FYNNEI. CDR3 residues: CASSAGRGGYEQYF. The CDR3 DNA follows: TGTGCCAGCAGCGCGGGCAGGGGAGGGTACGAGCAGTACTTC.

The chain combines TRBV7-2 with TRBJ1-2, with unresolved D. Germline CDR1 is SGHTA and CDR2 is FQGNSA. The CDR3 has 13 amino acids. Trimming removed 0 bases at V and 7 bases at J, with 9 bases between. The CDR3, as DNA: TGTGCCAGCAGCTTAGCGTATTCAGGTGGCTACACCTTC. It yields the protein CASSLAYSGGYTF.

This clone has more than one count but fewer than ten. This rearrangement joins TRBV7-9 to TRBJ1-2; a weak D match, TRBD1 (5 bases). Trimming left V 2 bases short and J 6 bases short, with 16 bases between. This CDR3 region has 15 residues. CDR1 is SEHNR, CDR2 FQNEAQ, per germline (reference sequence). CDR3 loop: CASSLITSGMDGYTF. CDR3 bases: TGTGCCAGCAGCTTAATAACGTCAGGGATGGATGGCTACACCTTC.

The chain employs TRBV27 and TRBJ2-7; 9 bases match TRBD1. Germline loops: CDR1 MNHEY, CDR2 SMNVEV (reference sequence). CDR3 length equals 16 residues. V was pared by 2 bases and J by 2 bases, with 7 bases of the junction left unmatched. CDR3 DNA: TGTGCCAGCAGTTTACAAGGGACAGGGAGGACCTACGAGCAGTACTTC. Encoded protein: CASSLQGTGRTYEQYF.

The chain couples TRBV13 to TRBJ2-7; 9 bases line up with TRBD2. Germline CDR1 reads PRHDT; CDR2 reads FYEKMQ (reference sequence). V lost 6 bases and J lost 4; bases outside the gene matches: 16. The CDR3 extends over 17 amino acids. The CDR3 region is CASSSMGLAGREYEQYF. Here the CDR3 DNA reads TGTGCCAGCAGTTCCATGGGGCTAGCGGGGAGGGAGTACGAGCAGTACTTC.